The 7 T cell receptor beta chains reported below all come from one sample, sequenced in a study of T cells in Graves' hyperthyroidism and ophthalmopathy. RNA transcripts served as the template for amplifying TCR beta CDR3 regions. Initially, a first-round RT-PCR of the TCR CDR3 employed the HTBI primer set. Using its own MiXCR run on the multiplex PCR reads, TCRdb lists one record per CDR3 protein. Of 360,000 or so distinct CDR3 sequences in the sample, roughly 18% were seen once. Specimen: blood. The source of these receptors is a middle-aged woman with Graves' ophthalmopathy.

This clonotype has at least ten counts. The chain has TRBV6-5 and TRBJ2-7; no definite D call. V was cut by 0 bases and J by 5 bases, with 8 bases left in between. Looked up from germline, CDR1 is MNHEY and CDR2 is SVGAGI. CDR3 size: 13 residues. The CDR3 nucleotides are TGTGCCAGCAGTTACTCTACGGGTGACGAGCAGTACTTC. Its translation is CASSYSTGDEQYF.

This clonotype was picked up many times. The chain carries TRBV11-3 and TRBJ1-1, with D tentatively TRBD1 (5 bases). Trimming stripped 3 bases from V and 6 bases from J, with 14 bases between. The CDR3 is made up of 14 amino acids. Germline-derived CDR1 and CDR2 are SGHNT and YENEEA. The CDR3 region has the DNA TGTGCCAGCAGCTTGTTTGGGGGGTCGGCTGAAGCTTTCTTT. This codes for CASSLFGGSAEAFF.

V and J are TRBV12-3 or TRBV12-4 and TRBJ2-7, with 9 bases identical to TRBD1. The CDR3 consists of 13 residues. V shed 4 bases, J shed 7 bases, and the junction held 5 bases outside the gene matches. CDR3 sequence: CASSSGQGLEQYF. The DNA of the CDR3 is TGTGCCAGCAGTTCGGGACAGGGACTTGAGCAGTACTTC.

In this sample, this clonotype turned up many times. This CDR3 is missing its conserved last phenylalanine or tryptophan, likely due to a read error. The chain recombines TRBV19 with TRBJ2-2; the match to TRBD1 covers 10 bases. V gave up 3 bases and J gave up 4 bases; unmatched junction bases: 2. Per the germline V gene, CDR1 is LNHDA and CDR2 is SQIVND (reference sequence). CDR3 length equals 15 residues. This CDR3 is CASSIGTGVTGELFL. DNA for the CDR3: TGTGCCAGTAGTATCGGGACAGGGGTCACCGGGGAGCTGTTTCTT.

This clonotype was found many times. The chain joins TRBV20-1 to TRBJ2-1; 14 bases agree with TRBD2. The CDR3 spans 13 residues. Germline V gives CDR1 DFQATT, CDR2 SNEGSKA (reference sequence). V was clipped by 6 bases and J by 11 bases; unmatched bases: 6. CDR3 sequence (DNA): TGCAGTGCGCCGGGACTAGCGGGAGCCCAGCAGTTCTTC. The encoded protein is CSAPGLAGAQQFF.

This clonotype turned up a few times. The chain uses TRBV18 and TRBJ2-4; the D gene could be TRBD1 or TRBD2 (5 bases each). Trimming shortened V by 3 bases and J by 0 bases, and 6 bases separated the two germline ends. Looked up from germline, CDR1 is KGHSH and CDR2 is LQKENI. The CDR3 is made up of 14 amino acids. In DNA form, the CDR3 reads TGTGCCAGCTCACCCGGGACAGCCAAAAACATTCAGTACTTC. Translating it yields CASSPGTAKNIQYF.

This clonotype was detected ten times or more. The J gene is TRBJ2-2, the V gene TRBV30; D call uncertain. In germline, CDR1 is GTSNPN, CDR2 SVGIG (reference sequence). V lost 2 bases to trimming and J lost 5 bases, with 3 bases between them. This CDR3 contains 11 residues. The CDR3 region is CAWSITGELFF. For the CDR3, the DNA is TGTGCCTGGAGTATTACCGGGGAGCTGTTTTTT. Supplemented by reference TRBV30 and TRBJ2-2, the full variable domain reads SQTIHQWPATLVQPVGSPLSLECTVEGTSNPNLYWYRQAAGRGLQLLFYSVGIGQISSEVPQNLSASRPQDRQFILSSKKLLLSDSGFYLCAWSITGELFFGEGSRLTVL.